This T cell receptor beta chain came from a study of shared clonotypes between healthy human individuals. Only a few counts were recorded for this clone. Each sample came from a Caucasian adult donor living in Nashville, Tennessee. From CD4+ cells came CD45RA+ naive and CD45RA-negative memory subsets. Germline V gene lookup returns CDR1 KGHSH and CDR2 LQKENI. The junction had 8 bases not matched to a gene; V was cut back by 2 bases and J by 6 bases. The CDR3 runs 16 residues. Some clones are missing from TCRdb's copy, which holds only in-frame ones; the method was immunoSEQ multiplex PCR. The sample yields about 770,000 clones, 72% seen once.

The receptor was isolated from a woman in her thirties in good health. Sequencing was carried out using memory CD4+ T cells sorted from blood. The subset was: CD45RA-negative fraction. The genes are TRBV18 and TRBJ2-2, with 8 positions matching TRBD1. CDR3 coding DNA: TGTGCCAGCTCACCATCAGAATCAGGGGGCGCCGGGGAGCTGTTTTTT. This sequence encodes CASSPSESGGAGELFF.